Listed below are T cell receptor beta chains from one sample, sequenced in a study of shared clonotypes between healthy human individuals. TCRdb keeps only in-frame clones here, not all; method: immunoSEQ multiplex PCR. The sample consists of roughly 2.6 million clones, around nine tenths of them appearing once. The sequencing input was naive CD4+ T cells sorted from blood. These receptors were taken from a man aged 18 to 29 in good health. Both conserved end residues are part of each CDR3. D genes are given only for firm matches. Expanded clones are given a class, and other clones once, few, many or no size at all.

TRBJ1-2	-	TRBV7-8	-	TGTGCCAGCAGCCCGCACACCGTGCGGGGGGCGAGTTCTGGCTACACCTTC	CASSPHTVRGASSGYTF
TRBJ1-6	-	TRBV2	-	TGTGCCAGCAGTGAGGCGGGTGCCGCGGGGTCACCCCTCCACTTT	CASSEAGAAGSPLHF
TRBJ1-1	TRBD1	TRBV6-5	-	TGTGCCAGTCTCCGGGACAGGGTAGCTTTCTTT	CASLRDRVAFF
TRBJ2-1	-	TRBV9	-	TGTGCCAGCAGCGTAGGAGGCGCCTCCTACAATGAGCAGTTCTTC	CASSVGGASYNEQFF
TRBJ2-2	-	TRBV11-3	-	TGTGCCAGCAGCTCTTGGGCCGGGGAGCTGTTTTTT	CASSSWAGELFF
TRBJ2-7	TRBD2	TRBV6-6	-	TGTGCCAGCAGTTACTCTTCTAGCGGGACCTACGAGCAGTACTTC	CASSYSSSGTYEQYF
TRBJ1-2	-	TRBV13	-	TGTGCCAGCAGCTCTGAAGGAGTCTATGGCTACACCTTC	CASSSEGVYGYTF
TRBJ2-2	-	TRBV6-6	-	TGTGCCACCTACGGAGCAGGAACGAACACCGGGGAGCTGTTTTTT	CATYGAGTNTGELFF
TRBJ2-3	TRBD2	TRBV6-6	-	TGTGCCAGCAGTGCCTCATCTAGCGGCCGCACAGATACGCAGTATTTT	CASSASSSGRTDTQYF
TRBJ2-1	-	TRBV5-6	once	TGTGCCAGCAGCCCACTAGGTCCGGGCTCCTACAATGAGCAGTTCTTC	CASSPLGPGSYNEQFF
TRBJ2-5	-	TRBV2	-	TGTGCCAGCAGTGACCTAGGCCTGAAGACCCAGTACTTC	CASSDLGLKTQYF
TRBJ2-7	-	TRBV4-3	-	TGCGCCAGCAGCCAAGAGGCGGGGTACGAGCAGTACTTC	CASSQEAGYEQYF
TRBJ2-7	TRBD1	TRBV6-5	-	TGTGCCAGCAGTTCCCGGGACAGGGGATCCTACGAGCAGTACTTC	CASSSRDRGSYEQYF
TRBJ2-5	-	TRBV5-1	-	TGCGCCAGCAGCTTGGGCGGGGGCCGGGAAGAGACCCAGTACTTC	CASSLGGGREETQYF
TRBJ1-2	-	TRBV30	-	TGTGCCTGGAGTGTACGGAGTGGCTACACCTTC	CAWSVRSGYTF
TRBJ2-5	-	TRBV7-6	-	TGTGCCAGCAGCTTAGCGGGGGAGACCCAGTACTTC	CASSLAGETQYF
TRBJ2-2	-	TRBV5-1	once	TGCGCCAGCAGTGCCGGATCCCCGAACACCGGGGAGCTGTTTTTT	CASSAGSPNTGELFF
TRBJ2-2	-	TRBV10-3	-	TGTGCCATCAGTGACCTCGGGGAGCTGTTTTTT	CAISDLGELFF
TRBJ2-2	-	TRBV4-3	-	TGCGCCAGCAGACCAGCGGAAAACACCGGGGAGCTGTTTTTT	CASRPAENTGELFF
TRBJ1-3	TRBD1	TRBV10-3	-	TGTGCCATCAGTGACTTTGGACAGGGACTTCTTGGAAACACCATATATTTT	CAISDFGQGLLGNTIYF
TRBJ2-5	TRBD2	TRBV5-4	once	TGTGCCAGCAGCTGGGGACTAGCGGGAGGAGAGACCCAGTACTTC	CASSWGLAGGETQYF
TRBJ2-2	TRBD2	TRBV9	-	TGTGCCAGCAGCGTGGGACTAGCGGGAAACACCGGGGAGCTGTTTTTT	CASSVGLAGNTGELFF
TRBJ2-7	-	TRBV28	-	TGTGCCAGCAGTTTATCATCCGGGTTCAGCCGTTGGGAGCAGTACTTC	CASSLSSGFSRWEQYF
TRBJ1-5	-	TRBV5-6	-	TGTGCCAGCAGCCTTCACGGCAGGGGCTTCGTGAGCAATCAGCCCCAGCATTTT	CASSLHGRGFVSNQPQHF
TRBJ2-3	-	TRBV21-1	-	TGTGCCAGCAGCAAAGTTGGCTCGGCTAGCGGGAGTTTGAAAGATACGCAGTATTTT	CASSKVGSASGSLKDTQYF
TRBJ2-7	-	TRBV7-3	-	TGTGCCAGCAGCCCCGAAACAGGACCCTACGAGCAGTACTTC	CASSPETGPYEQYF
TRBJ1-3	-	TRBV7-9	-	TGTGCCAGCAGCTTCCCGGTCAAACCTCGGGGAAACACCATATATTTT	CASSFPVKPRGNTIYF
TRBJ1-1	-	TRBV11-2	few	TGTGCCAGCAGCTTAGAAGAGAACACTGAAGCTTTCTTT	CASSLEENTEAFF
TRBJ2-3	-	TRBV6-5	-	TGTGCCAGCAGAGCCGAAGGCTCGGCGGAAGATACGCAGTATTTT	CASRAEGSAEDTQYF
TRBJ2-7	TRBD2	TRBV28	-	TGTGCCAGCAGTACATCATCCAGCGGGGGTTTCGGCGAGCAGTACTTC	CASSTSSSGGFGEQYF